Listed below are T cell receptor beta chains from one sample, sequenced in a study of T cell responses to AZD1222 COVID-19 vaccine. Profiling relied on immunoSEQ multiplex PCR, and the TCRdb table lists in-frame clones only, not all of them. The sample includes 150,000 to 200,000 clones, approximately 90% of them seen just once. This specimen consisted of peripheral blood, obtained 28 days after the second dose of the MenACWY control vaccine. These receptors were collected from an adult who received the MenACWY meningococcal vaccine as a control. CDR3s include the opening cysteine and the closing phenylalanine or tryptophan. The D gene is left open where the match is weak. Size is omitted from some rows. Given values are once, few, many or a class for expanded clones.

j_call d_call clone_size v_call cdr3_aa cdr3_nt
TRBJ1-2 TRBD1 . TRBV15 CATSGRGRNYGYTF TGTGCCACCAGCGGCAGGGGGCGGAACTATGGCTACACCTTC
TRBJ1-2 TRBD1 . TRBV5-1 CASSSTGIGYTF TGCGCCAGCAGCTCGACAGGGATTGGCTACACCTTC
TRBJ1-5 . . TRBV6-5 CASSLRRINQPQHF TGTGCCAGCAGTTTGCGGCGGATCAATCAGCCCCAGCATTTT
TRBJ2-5 . . TRBV27 CASRRTDIPPSGETQYF TGTGCCAGCAGGAGAACGGACATCCCCCCCTCGGGGGAGACCCAGTACTTC
TRBJ1-4 . . TRBV2 CATGVDGNEKLFF TGTGCCACCGGCGTTGACGGGAATGAAAAACTGTTTTTT
TRBJ1-2 . few TRBV7-2 CASSLSSNYGYTF TGTGCCAGCAGCTTAAGCAGCAACTATGGCTACACCTTC
TRBJ1-5 . . TRBV5-1 CASSLAGNQPQHF TGCGCCAGCAGCTTGGCCGGCAATCAGCCCCAGCATTTT
TRBJ1-1 . once TRBV18 CASSPDRLGSTTEAFF TGTGCCAGCTCACCAGACAGACTGGGATCGACCACTGAAGCTTTCTTT
TRBJ2-1 TRBD2 . TRBV6-5 CASSTSVSYNEQFF TGTGCCAGCAGTACTAGCGTCTCCTACAATGAGCAGTTCTTC
TRBJ1-4 . . TRBV7-2 CASSLRGSYGEKLFF TGTGCCAGCAGCTTAAGGGGATCATACGGTGAAAAACTGTTTTTT
TRBJ1-2 TRBD1 . TRBV30 CAGQGPNYTF TGTGCCGGACAGGGCCCGAACTACACCTTC
TRBJ1-3 TRBD1 . TRBV7-6 CASSLGTGGSGNTIYF TGTGCCAGCAGCTTAGGGACAGGGGGCTCGGGAAACACCATATATTTT
TRBJ2-1 . . TRBV11-2 CASSPPGATGYNEQFF TGTGCCAGCAGCCCCCCGGGGGCCACGGGCTACAATGAGCAGTTCTTC
TRBJ2-2 . once TRBV20-1 CSASPGARDAGELFF TGCAGTGCTAGTCCAGGGGCTCGGGACGCCGGGGAGCTGTTTTTT
TRBJ2-5 TRBD2 . TRBV3-1/TRBV3-2 CASSQDRASGKTQYF TGTGCCAGCAGCCAAGATAGAGCTAGCGGGAAGACCCAGTACTTC
TRBJ1-2 . . TRBV5-6 CASSLSQFYGYTF TGTGCCAGCAGCTTAAGTCAGTTCTATGGCTACACCTTC
TRBJ1-5 . . TRBV3-1/TRBV3-2 CASSQGAGDQPQHF TGTGCCAGCAGCCAGGGGGCAGGTGATCAGCCCCAGCATTTT
TRBJ1-2 . . TRBV21-1 CASSKVGGGGYTF TGTGCCAGCAGCAAAGTCGGGGGGGGTGGCTACACCTTC
TRBJ1-5 . . TRBV19 CASTPVSGGRQPQHF TGTGCCAGTACCCCGGTTTCGGGGGGTCGGCAGCCCCAGCATTTT
TRBJ1-2 TRBD1 . TRBV30 CACHGTGVDYGYTF TGTGCCTGCCATGGGACAGGGGTGGACTATGGCTACACCTTC
TRBJ1-3 . . TRBV19 CASSVALRSGNTIYF TGTGCCAGTAGTGTTGCACTTCGCTCTGGAAACACCATATATTTT
TRBJ1-4 TRBD1 once TRBV25-1 CASSESGTAATNEKLFF TGTGCCAGCAGTGAATCCGGGACAGCGGCAACTAATGAAAAACTGTTTTTT
TRBJ2-2 . few TRBV9 CASSVGQLPTGELFF TGTGCCAGCAGCGTAGGTCAGCTTCCTACCGGGGAGCTGTTTTTT
TRBJ1-5 TRBD1 once TRBV2 CASRGTDVPNQPQHF TGTGCCAGCAGGGGGACAGACGTTCCGAATCAGCCCCAGCATTTT
TRBJ2-7 . . TRBV5-1 CASSWRGDRVYEQYF TGCGCCAGCAGCTGGCGGGGGGACAGGGTCTACGAGCAGTACTTC
TRBJ2-1 . . TRBV12-3/TRBV12-4 CASSHRSDEQFF TGTGCCAGCAGCCACAGGTCGGATGAGCAGTTCTTC
TRBJ2-6 TRBD2 . TRBV27 CASSLERREGFINVLTF TGTGCCAGCAGTTTAGAGCGGCGGGAGGGGTTCATCAACGTCCTGACTTTC
TRBJ1-1 . once TRBV19 CASSIMLMGTEAFF TGTGCCAGTAGTATAATGCTCATGGGGACTGAAGCTTTCTTT
TRBJ1-2 TRBD1 . TRBV5-6 CASTEGQPYGYTF TGTGCCAGCACCGAGGGACAGCCCTATGGCTACACCTTC
TRBJ2-3 TRBD2 . TRBV5-1 CASSAGAGGPTDTQYF TGCGCCAGCTCCGCCGGAGCGGGAGGGCCCACAGATACGCAGTATTTT
TRBJ2-7 . . TRBV20-1 CSARSGVEQYF TGCAGTGCTAGATCCGGGGTCGAGCAGTACTTC
TRBJ1-2 . . TRBV29-1 CSVTAQRAYGYTF TGCAGCGTTACGGCCCAGAGGGCCTATGGCTACACCTTC
TRBJ2-7 TRBD2 . TRBV11-2 CASSPRLAGRGYEQYF TGTGCCAGCAGCCCCCGACTAGCGGGAAGGGGGTACGAGCAGTACTTC
TRBJ1-2 . . TRBV29-1 CSVAGGQLYGYTF TGCAGCGTCGCTGGTGGACAGCTCTATGGCTACACCTTC
TRBJ2-3 . . TRBV7-2 CASSLARGSTDTQYF TGTGCCAGCAGCTTAGCGAGGGGAAGCACAGATACGCAGTATTTT
TRBJ1-4 . . TRBV10-2 CASSRQATNEKLFF TGCGCCAGCAGCCGACAGGCAACTAATGAAAAACTGTTTTTT
TRBJ2-1 TRBD2 . TRBV7-8 CASSWALAGGYNEQFF TGTGCCAGCAGCTGGGCCCTAGCGGGAGGCTACAATGAGCAGTTCTTC
TRBJ2-1 . . TRBV7-9 CASSSHRDNNNEQFF TGTGCCAGCAGCTCACACCGGGACAACAACAATGAGCAGTTCTTC
TRBJ2-3 TRBD2 . TRBV3-1/TRBV3-2 CASSQDVASGRDTQYF TGTGCCAGCAGCCAAGATGTAGCTAGCGGGAGGGATACGCAGTATTTT
TRBJ1-2 TRBD1 . TRBV28 CASSQGGQARYYGYTF TGTGCCAGCAGTCAGGGGGGACAGGCAAGATACTATGGCTACACCTTC
TRBJ2-1 TRBD1 . TRBV2 CASSRDRGLGVDEQFF TGTGCCAGCAGTCGGGACAGGGGGCTCGGGGTCGATGAGCAGTTCTTC
TRBJ1-4 . . TRBV7-8 CASSLVKGIDEKLFF TGTGCCAGCAGCTTAGTGAAGGGAATAGATGAAAAACTGTTTTTT
TRBJ2-7 . . TRBV5-1 CASSLSRTAFYEQYF TGCGCCAGCAGCTTGTCGCGGACGGCTTTTTACGAGCAGTACTTC
TRBJ1-1 . . TRBV29-1 CSVVGPGPTEAFF TGCAGCGTTGTCGGACCGGGGCCCACTGAAGCTTTCTTT
TRBJ1-1 . . TRBV7-9 CASSLRDGEAFF TGTGCCAGCAGCTTACGGGACGGTGAAGCTTTCTTT